The 32 T cell receptor beta chains given below trace back to one sample, sequenced in a study of post-analysis software for immune sequencing data. Points from the study as a whole: Patients carried roughly 5 TRBV segments more frequently than controls did, and TRBV5-6, TRBV5-1 and TRBV20-1 were among them.

These receptors have no identified antigens. Unique molecular identifiers were carried by the TCR beta cDNA libraries. TCRdb reprocessed the PCR reads with MiXCR, giving one entry per CDR3 protein. The repertoire holds approximately 730,000 distinct CDR3 sequences, with roughly 27% as singletons. Sample: blood. The origin of the receptors is a girl aged 5-17 years with multiple sclerosis.

The chain couples TRBV5-1 to TRBJ2-5; 8 bases are shared with TRBD1. The DNA end favors TRBJ2-7, so the J call may be wrong. Germline V gene data show CDR1 as SGHRS and CDR2 as YFSETQ. This CDR3 comprises 15 residues. The CDR3 sequence is CASSLGGRGRDEQYF. Written as DNA, the CDR3 is TGCGCCAGCAGCTTGGGTGGCAGGGGGCGGGACGAGCAGTACTTC.

The chain carries TRBV29-1 and TRBJ2-1, with 7 bases identical to TRBD1. Germline values: CDR1 SQVTM, CDR2 ANQGSEA. The CDR3 is 15 amino acids. V lost 6 bases to trimming and J lost 1 base; unmatched junction nucleotides: 9. CDR3 nucleotide sequence: TGCAGCGTCGAACAGGGGATAGCGTCCTACAATGAGCAGTTCTTC. It specifies CSVEQGIASYNEQFF.

The sample holds a few counts of this clonotype. The rearrangement joins TRBV7-2 to TRBJ2-5, with a weak D call TRBD2 (6 bases). The CDR3 is made up of 15 amino acids. Germline V CDR1 and CDR2: SGHTA, FQGNSA. The V gene lost 2 bases and the J gene lost 4 bases, with 14 bases spanning the gap. The CDR3 DNA reads as TGTGCCAGCAGCTTAAGGCTAGCGAGCCGAGAGACCCAGTACTTC. It specifies CASSLRLASRETQYF.

The J gene is TRBJ2-3, the V gene TRBV20-1, with 8 bases identical to TRBD2. V lost 3 bases to trimming and J lost 4 bases; unmatched junction nucleotides: 0. Germline loops: CDR1 DFQATT, CDR2 SNEGSKA (reference sequence). This CDR3 is 12 amino acids long. The CDR3 DNA reads TGCAGTGCTAGCGGGGGGGCAGATACGCAGTATTTT. This sequence encodes CSASGGADTQYF.

The chain has TRBV7-2 and TRBJ1-5; D call uncertain. Trimming removed 8 bases at V and 0 bases at J, with 14 bases between. This CDR3 comprises 15 residues. Germline CDR1 and CDR2: SGHTA and FQGNSA. CDR3 residues: CASSLVINSNQPQHF. CDR3 DNA: TGTGCCAGCTCCCTGGTGATTAATAGCAATCAGCCCCAGCATTTT.

In the case of this clonotype: A read error may produce the germline difference seen at one junction end. The rearrangement uses TRBV7-2 and TRBJ2-5; D may be TRBD1 or TRBD2 (5 bases each). Germline CDR1 and CDR2: SGHTA and FQGNSA. This CDR3 is built from 14 residues. The CDR3 DNA follows: TGTGCCAGCAGCTTGAATCGAGGGGAAGAGACCCGGTACTTC. As protein: CASSLNRGEETRYF.

This clonotype was seen only once. The gene calls are TRBV18 and TRBJ2-1; TRBD1 matches 8 bases. Trimming took 3 bases from V and 9 from J; bases not matched to a gene: 10. CDR3 length: 15 residues. Per germline, CDR1 KGHSH and CDR2 LQKENI. The CDR3 loop reads CASSPLGRGPSEQFF. The CDR3 DNA reads TGTGCCAGCTCACCGCTTGGCAGGGGGCCCTCTGAGCAGTTCTTC.

The genes are TRBV5-1 and TRBJ2-3, with 7 bases that match TRBD2. CDR3 length: 15 amino acids. CDR1 and CDR2 from the germline V gene are SGHRS and YFSETQ. The J segment lost 5 bases and the V segment lost 6 bases, leaving 12 bases of the junction unmatched. In DNA, the CDR3 is TGCGCCAGCAACTTCTTTGGACTAGACCGAGATACGCAGTATTTT. Translating gives CASNFFGLDRDTQYF.

The rearrangement uses TRBV7-9 and TRBJ1-1; D remains unclear. This CDR3 has 16 amino acids. Trimming pared 5 bases from V and 1 base from J, leaving 17 bases between. Germline V gene sequence: CDR1 SEHNR, CDR2 FQNEAQ (reference sequence). CDR3 region: CASSPKLHTPNTEAFF. The CDR3 coding sequence is TGTGCCAGCAGCCCTAAACTTCACACACCGAACACTGAAGCTTTCTTT.

The chain is built from TRBV5-1 and TRBJ1-4; 7 bases agree with TRBD1. CDR1 is SGHRS and CDR2 is YFSETQ in the germline V gene. The V and J ends lost 4 bases and 7 bases, in that order; junction bases with no gene match: 10. The CDR3 has 15 residues. For the CDR3, the DNA is TGCGCCAGCAGCAGGGACAGCGGCCTTGGTGAAAAACTGTTTTTT. It specifies CASSRDSGLGEKLFF.

The chain combines TRBV20-1 with TRBJ2-5; TRBD2 is a possible D gene (5 bases). With 5 bases removed from V and 2 bases from J, the gap between germline ends came to 21 bases. This CDR3 is 16 amino acids long. Looked up from germline, CDR1 is DFQATT and CDR2 is SNEGSKA (reference sequence). The CDR3 here is CSAARTGDEVQETQYF. The CDR3 DNA reads TGCAGTGCTGCCAGGACTGGGGATGAAGTACAAGAGACCCAGTACTTC.

The rearrangement links TRBV7-6 to TRBJ1-2; 8 bases agree with TRBD1. CDR3 length equals 17 residues. The junction had 8 bases not matched to a gene; V was cut back by 2 bases and J by 0 bases. Germline assignment: CDR1 SGHVS and CDR2 FNYEAQ. The CDR3 DNA reads TGTGCCAGCAGCTTAATTCCAGGGGGCCCTGCTAACTATGGCTACACCTTC. Translating gives CASSLIPGGPANYGYTF.

This clonotype showed up just a few times. CDR3 region: CASSRTGGTTDTQYF. The CDR3 region has the DNA TGTGCCAGCAGTCGGACAGGGGGAACCACAGATACGCAGTATTTT. The chain employs TRBV6-1 and TRBJ2-3; the match to TRBD1 covers 10 bases. This CDR3 is 15 amino acids long. Unmatched junction bases numbered 4, after V lost 5 bases and J lost 2 bases. CDR1 MNHNS and CDR2 SASEGT come from the germline V gene.

This clonotype was recorded many times. The CDR3 loop reads CASSQEWAGGAYEQYF. CDR3 DNA: TGCGCCAGCAGCCAAGAGTGGGCGGGGGGAGCCTACGAGCAGTACTTC. V is TRBV4-3 and J is TRBJ2-7; 8 bases fit TRBD2. The CDR3 is 16 amino acids. V shed 0 bases and J 2 bases; nucleotides not matched to a gene: 6. Germline CDR1 is LGHNA and CDR2 is YSLEER.

The rearrangement joins TRBV18 to TRBJ1-6, with D unresolved. This CDR3 region has 18 residues. Germline CDR1 and CDR2: KGHSH and LQKENI. The V and J ends lost 4 bases and 0 bases respectively, with 16 bases between them. This CDR3 is CASSQAVGLSSYNSPLHF. In DNA form, the CDR3 reads TGTGCCAGCTCACAAGCCGTGGGGTTAAGCTCCTATAATTCACCCCTCCACTTT.

The chain is built from TRBV5-5 and TRBJ2-1, with D perhaps TRBD1 (5 bases). V was clipped by 9 bases and J by 4 bases, with 17 bases between them. The germline gives CDR1 SGHKS, CDR2 YYEKEE (reference sequence). This CDR3 has 14 amino acids. The CDR3 region is CATDGGRTYNEQFF. CDR3 nucleotide sequence: TGTGCCACTGATGGTGGACGGACATACAATGAGCAGTTCTTC. The whole variable domain, remainder taken from reference TRBV5-5 and TRBJ2-1, is DAGVTQSPTHLIKTRGQQVTLRCSPISGHKSVSWYQQVLGQGPQFIFQYYEKEERGRGNFPDRFSARQFPNYSSELNVNALLLGDSALYLCATDGGRTYNEQFFGPGTRLTVL.

The CDR3 protein is CASGTPGNTEAFF. CDR3 sequence (DNA): TGTGCTAGTGGAACGCCAGGGAACACTGAAGCTTTCTTT. The chain employs TRBV12-5 and TRBJ1-1; D remains ambiguous. Germline V gene data show CDR1 as LGHNT and CDR2 as FRNRAP. Trimming stripped 6 bases from V and 1 base from J, with 9 bases between. The CDR3 loop spans 13 amino acids.

This clonotype has a handful of counts. The chain uses TRBV29-1 and TRBJ1-2, with no clear D. Looked up from germline, CDR1 is SQVTM and CDR2 is ANQGSEA. The germline V and J ends were trimmed by 4 bases and 6 bases, with 6 bases remaining between them. This CDR3 has 10 residues. CDR3 loop: CSVVQNGYTF. CDR3 nucleotide sequence: TGCAGCGTTGTACAGAATGGCTACACCTTC.

This clonotype has more than one count but fewer than ten. The gene calls are TRBV9 and TRBJ1-1; 7 bases are shared with TRBD1. The CDR3 runs 12 residues. Germline-derived CDR1 and CDR2 are SGDLS and YYNGEE. This CDR3 reads CAGGAGGTEAFF. For the CDR3, the DNA is TGTGCGGGGGGGGCAGGGGGCACTGAAGCTTTCTTT.

The chain joins TRBV6-6 to TRBJ2-3; 9 bases are shared with TRBD1. CDR1 is MNHNY, CDR2 SVGAGI, per germline (reference sequence). The CDR3 extends over 15 amino acids. V dropped 2 bases and J dropped 2; count of bases not matched to a gene: 2. In nucleotides, the CDR3 is TGTGCCAGCAGTTACCGGACAGGGGCCACAGATACGCAGTATTTT. Translation gives CASSYRTGATDTQYF.

The chain's CDR3 is CASRPRLRGTEAFF. The CDR3 bases are TGTGCCAGCAGACCCCGCCTCCGCGGGACTGAAGCTTTCTTT. This sequence joins TRBV5-6 and TRBJ1-1; D not certain. Germline values: CDR1 SGHDT, CDR2 YYEEEE. The CDR3 has 14 residues. The germline V and J ends were trimmed by 5 bases and 5 bases, with 16 bases remaining between them.

In the case of this clonotype: A junction end diverges from the germline sequence, so it may reflect a read error. J is TRBJ1-1 and V is TRBV12-3 or TRBV12-4, with a tentative D call TRBD1 (6 bases). CDR3 length: 16 amino acids. CDR3 DNA: TGTACCAGCAGTCTCACCCGGGGGGCAGGAGACACTGAAGCTTTCTTT. Translating gives CTSSLTRGAGDTEAFF.

This clonotype was counted many times. The V call is TRBV4-1, the J call TRBJ2-1; D may correspond to TRBD1 or TRBD2 (6 bases each). Trimming removed 0 bases at V and 0 bases at J, with 12 bases between. Germline CDR1 and CDR2: MGHRA and YSYEKL. The CDR3 totals 17 residues. The CDR3 reads CASSQDPGGHSYNEQFF. CDR3 nucleotide sequence: TGCGCCAGCAGCCAAGATCCCGGGGGCCACTCCTACAATGAGCAGTTCTTC.

Only a few counts were recorded for this clonotype. J is TRBJ2-1 and V is TRBV15, with TRBD1 matching over 8 bases. The CDR3 is made up of 21 amino acids. CDR1 is LNHNV, CDR2 YYDKDF, per germline (reference sequence). The J segment lost 9 bases and the V segment lost 0 bases, leaving 25 bases of the junction unmatched. The CDR3 nucleotides are TGTGCCACCAGCAGAGATAGGGGCTTGGTCGTCAAGAAAGGACAGGGCACTGAGCAGTTCTTC. This sequence encodes CATSRDRGLVVKKGQGTEQFF. Looking up the rest from reference TRBV15 and TRBJ2-1 gives the full variable domain: DAMVIQNPRYQVTQFGKPVTLSCSQTLNHNVMYWYQQKSSQAPKLLFHYYDKDFNNEADTPDNFQSRRPNTSFCFLDIRSPGLGDTAMYLCATSRDRGLVVKKGQGTEQFFGPGTRLTVL.

In this sample, this clonotype turned up a few times. The chain links TRBV4-1 to TRBJ1-2; no reliable D call. CDR1 is MGHRA, CDR2 YSYEKL, per germline. There are 15 residues in the CDR3. The germline V and J ends were trimmed by 0 bases and 4 bases, with 12 bases remaining between them. DNA of the CDR3: TGCGCCAGCAGCCAAGAGTCCCGGGGATTCTATGGCTACACCTTC. Protein product: CASSQESRGFYGYTF.

DNA for the CDR3: TGTGCCAGCAGTAATCGGGACCCCCCGAGCAAAAACATTCAGTACTTC. It yields the protein CASSNRDPPSKNIQYF. V is TRBV12-3 or TRBV12-4 and J is TRBJ2-4, with D perhaps assigned TRBD1 or TRBD2 (5 bases each). V was cut by 5 bases and J by 3 bases, with 17 bases left in between. The CDR3 covers 16 residues.

This chain joins TRBV15 and TRBJ2-1; 14 bases fit TRBD2. V gave up 3 bases and J gave up 9 bases; unmatched junction bases: 4. The length of the CDR3 is 15 residues. Germline V gene sequence: CDR1 LNHNV, CDR2 YYDKDF (reference sequence). The CDR3 nucleotides read TGTGCCACCAGCAGGGGGACTAGCGGGGGAAGTGAGCAGTTCTTC. It specifies CATSRGTSGGSEQFF. The entire variable domain, with the rest obtained from reference TRBV15 and TRBJ2-1, is as follows: DAMVIQNPRYQVTQFGKPVTLSCSQTLNHNVMYWYQQKSSQAPKLLFHYYDKDFNNEADTPDNFQSRRPNTSFCFLDIRSPGLGDTAMYLCATSRGTSGGSEQFFGPGTRLTVL.

This clonotype was counted a few times. The chain employs TRBV10-3 and TRBJ1-1; 8 bases are shared with TRBD1. The germline V gene encodes CDR1 ENHRY and CDR2 SYGVKD. CDR3 length: 15 amino acids. Germline trimming cut 6 bases from V and 7 bases from J; bases unmatched to any gene: 13. The CDR3, as DNA: TGTGCCATCAGAGGGGGACAGGAAGCCTGGTTTGAAGCTTTCTTT. Translation: CAIRGGQEAWFEAFF.

This clonotype has just a few counts. The chain joins TRBV28 to TRBJ1-2, with D possibly TRBD1 on 6 matching bases. V lost 4 bases and J 0 bases, leaving 18 bases between the germline ends. Germline lookup yields CDR1 MDHEN and CDR2 SYDVKM. The CDR3 spans 17 residues. CDR3 sequence (DNA): TGTGCCAGCAGTTCAAACCCGGGGGCAGTCGCTAACTATGGCTACACCTTC. Translated: CASSSNPGAVANYGYTF.

The chain is built from TRBV7-2 and TRBJ2-7; 7 nucleotides line up with TRBD1. Looked up from germline, CDR1 is SGHTA and CDR2 is FQGNSA. The CDR3 has 17 amino acids. V trimming: 1 base; J trimming: 2 bases; junction bases outside the gene matches: 11. The CDR3: CASSLVGLRGRAYEQYF. In nucleotides, the CDR3 is TGTGCCAGCAGCTTAGTAGGCCTAAGGGGGCGGGCCTACGAGCAGTACTTC.

The rearrangement joins TRBV20-1 to TRBJ2-3, with D tentatively TRBD2 (5 bases). V lost 3 bases to trimming and J lost 6 bases, with 19 bases between them. CDR3 size: 15 residues. Germline V gene data show CDR1 as DFQATT and CDR2 as SNEGSKA (reference sequence). The CDR3 loop is CSASLLAGPRDTQYF. CDR3 nucleotides: TGCAGTGCTAGCCTCCTAGCCGGTCCGAGGGATACGCAGTATTTT.

The chain has TRBV7-9 and TRBJ2-4; TRBD1 might be the D (7 bases). Between the trimmed V and J ends, which lost 4 bases and 0 bases, there was a span of 22 bases. The CDR3 loop spans 19 amino acids. CDR1 SEHNR and CDR2 FQNEAQ come from the germline V gene (reference sequence). CDR3 sequence reads: CASSSGGQGTLIAKNIQYF. The DNA for the CDR3 is TGTGCCAGCAGCTCAGGGGGGCAGGGAACGCTTATAGCCAAAAACATTCAGTACTTC.